Given below is one T cell receptor (beta chain) in context. No antigen is known for it. Single viable CD3+CD4+CD8-CD45RO+ cells were sorted as the memory CD4+ T cells. CMV serostatus came from serum IgG against pp150, pp28, p38, p52. This entry comes from a study of memory CD4+ T cells and cytomegalovirus serostatus. As for the study in general: Healthy Belgian adult donors included under ten CMV-positive and some 24 CMV-negative people. Overall study findings and caveats: CD4+ memory repertoires contained 67 of 164 reported CMV TCRbeta sequences.

Original handling: After removing out-of-frame reads, around 2 million distinct TCRbeta sequences remained. TCRdb's table, derived via immunoSEQ multiplex PCR, lists solely in-frame clones and lacks some. The V and J calls and clone size were taken over from that table, and D and trimming were inferred from the DNA. This table has some 60,000 clones, around 80% appearing once. Sequencing was performed on memory CD4+ T cells from blood. The source is an adult in good health and CMV-seronegative.

The DNA for the CDR3 is TGCGCCAGTACCTCGGGGGCAGGCCATGTACGAGGACCCACAAGTGGCACAGATACGCAGTATTTT. It yields the protein CASTSGAGHVRGPTSGTDTQYF. The chain joins TRBV23-1 to TRBJ2-3; D may correspond to TRBD1 or TRBD2 (6 bases each). TRBV23-1 is flagged as an ORF with uncertain function. The CDR3 runs to 22 residues. Trimming left V 9 bases short and J 1 base short, with 38 bases between.